A single sample gave rise to the 14 T cell receptor beta chains below, sequenced in a study of blood T cell repertoires in COVID-19. Only in-frame clones appear in the TCRdb table, and some are missing; sequencing was by immunoSEQ multiplex PCR. Here the sample spans some 170,000 clones, roughly 90% being singletons. Sequenced material: peripheral blood. The receptors here all came from a man between 60 and 70 years old with active or convalescent COVID-19.

The rearrangement joins TRBV5-1 to TRBJ1-2; D perhaps matches TRBD1 (6 bases). The germline V gene has CDR1 SGHRS and CDR2 YFSETQ. Trimming took 0 bases from V and 2 from J, leaving 11 bases between them. The CDR3 extends over 15 amino acids. In nucleotides, the CDR3 is TGCGCCAGCAGCTTGGGGACAGATGCGAACTATGGCTACACCTTC. Translated: CASSLGTDANYGYTF.

The V call is TRBV28, the J call TRBJ1-2, with unresolved D. Trimming pared 6 bases from V and 8 bases from J, leaving 10 bases between. The CDR3 runs to 11 residues. Germline CDR1 is MDHEN and CDR2 is SYDVKM. The CDR3 DNA follows: TGTGCCAGCAGAACTCTCTGGGGCTACACCTTC. This gives the protein CASRTLWGYTF.

The rearrangement uses TRBV21-1 and TRBJ2-5; the D call in the table, TRBD2, was not verified against the DNA. TRBV21-1 counts as a pseudogene. The CDR3 has 17 amino acids. CDR3 nucleotide sequence: TGTGCCAGCAGCAAAGTAGGGGTGGAGGGCCACCAAGAGACCCAGTACTTC. It yields the protein CASSKVGVEGHQETQYF.

This chain connects TRBV5-4 to TRBJ1-5; D may be TRBD1 (5 bases). V lost 2 bases, J lost 5 bases, and 17 bases lay in between. The germline V gene encodes CDR1 SGHNT and CDR2 YYREEE (reference sequence). The CDR3 totals 16 residues. The chain's CDR3 is CASSFGGTRDYQPQHF. Written as DNA, the CDR3 is TGTGCCAGCAGCTTTGGAGGGACCCGAGACTATCAGCCCCAGCATTTT.

The gene calls are TRBV4-1 and TRBJ1-2, with D possibly being TRBD1 (5 bases). Looked up from germline, CDR1 is MGHRA and CDR2 is YSYEKL. The CDR3 length is 14 residues. The V and J ends lost 0 bases and 8 bases respectively, with 13 bases between them. For the CDR3, the DNA is TGCGCCAGCAGCCAAGATAGGGGAGGTGAGGGCTACACCTTC. Translated, it gives CASSQDRGGEGYTF.

The genes are TRBV3-1 (or the pseudogene TRBV3-2) and TRBJ2-5, with TRBD2 identical over 12 bases. The CDR3 extends over 16 amino acids. V gave up 4 bases and J gave up 5 bases; unmatched junction bases: 8. Germline V gene sequence: CDR1 LGHDT, CDR2 YNNKEL (reference sequence). The CDR3 loop reads CASSLVRTSGVETQYF. The CDR3 DNA reads as TGTGCCAGCAGCCTGGTCAGGACTAGCGGGGTCGAGACCCAGTACTTC.

The rearrangement uses TRBV6-2 or TRBV6-3 and TRBJ2-5; a possible D gene is TRBD2 (7 bases). Trimming took off 5 bases at V and 1 base at J, with 17 bases between the two ends. Germline V lookup: CDR1 MNHEY, CDR2 SVGEGT. The CDR3 is 16 amino acids. The CDR3 nucleotides read TGTGCCAGCAGTCCCTTCTGGGCGGGGGCCCAAGAGACCCAGTACTTC. This translates into CASSPFWAGAQETQYF.

This clone was seen only a few times. This chain connects TRBV19 to TRBJ1-5; TRBD1 agrees at 7 bases. CDR1 LNHDA and CDR2 SQIVND come from the germline V gene (reference sequence). J lost 5 bases, V lost 7 bases, and 14 bases had no gene match. The CDR3 consists of 16 residues. CDR3 residues: CASTIGKGAGDQPQHF. The CDR3 bases are TGTGCCAGTACCATAGGGAAGGGGGCAGGGGATCAGCCCCAGCATTTT.

This chain joins TRBV15 and TRBJ2-7, with 10 bases lining up with TRBD1. The CDR3 runs 15 residues. With V trimmed by 1 base and J by 6 bases, 6 bases remained unmatched. Looked up from germline, CDR1 is LNHNV and CDR2 is YYDKDF (reference sequence). Here the CDR3 reads CATSRGQGAWSEQYF. CDR3 nucleotide sequence: TGTGCCACCAGCAGAGGACAGGGGGCATGGTCCGAGCAGTACTTC.

This chain links TRBV4-1 with TRBJ2-1; 10 bases align to TRBD2. V lost 4 bases and J lost 6; bases outside the gene matches: 15. This CDR3 is 18 amino acids long. The germline V gene has CDR1 MGHRA and CDR2 YSYEKL. DNA for the CDR3: TGCGCCAGCAGCCTCTATACTAGCGGGGATACGTGGGGCAATGAGCAGTTCTTC. This gives the protein CASSLYTSGDTWGNEQFF.

The chain combines TRBV12-3 or TRBV12-4 with TRBJ2-2; D possibly corresponds to TRBD2 (6 bases). V lost 7 bases, J lost 5 bases, and 8 bases lay in between. The CDR3 covers 12 residues. This CDR3 reads CASIRGTGELFF. CDR3 bases: TGTGCCAGCATACGGGGGACCGGGGAGCTGTTTTTT.

The rearrangement links TRBV5-1 to TRBJ1-1; D not resolved. V was cut by 0 bases and J by 7 bases, with 4 bases left in between. Looked up from germline, CDR1 is SGHRS and CDR2 is YFSETQ. The CDR3 extends over 11 amino acids. This CDR3 is CASSLGVEAFF. As DNA, the CDR3 is TGCGCCAGCAGCTTGGGAGTTGAAGCTTTCTTT.

The rearrangement joins TRBV19 to TRBJ2-1; 11 bases are a match to TRBD2. Germline V CDR1 and CDR2: LNHDA, SQIVND (reference sequence). The CDR3 covers 15 residues. Germline trimming cut 4 bases from V and 9 bases from J; bases unmatched to any gene: 8. The CDR3 loop is CASSSLAGGLSEQFF. CDR3 nucleotides: TGTGCCAGTAGTAGTCTAGCGGGAGGTTTATCTGAGCAGTTCTTC.

The chain has TRBV9 and TRBJ2-5; 8 bases line up with TRBD2. Germline CDR1 SGDLS, CDR2 YYNGEE. The CDR3 totals 14 residues. Germline trimming cut 1 base from V and 3 bases from J; bases unmatched to any gene: 2. The CDR3 loop is CASSVTSGKETQYF. DNA for the CDR3: TGTGCCAGCAGCGTAACTAGCGGCAAAGAGACCCAGTACTTC.